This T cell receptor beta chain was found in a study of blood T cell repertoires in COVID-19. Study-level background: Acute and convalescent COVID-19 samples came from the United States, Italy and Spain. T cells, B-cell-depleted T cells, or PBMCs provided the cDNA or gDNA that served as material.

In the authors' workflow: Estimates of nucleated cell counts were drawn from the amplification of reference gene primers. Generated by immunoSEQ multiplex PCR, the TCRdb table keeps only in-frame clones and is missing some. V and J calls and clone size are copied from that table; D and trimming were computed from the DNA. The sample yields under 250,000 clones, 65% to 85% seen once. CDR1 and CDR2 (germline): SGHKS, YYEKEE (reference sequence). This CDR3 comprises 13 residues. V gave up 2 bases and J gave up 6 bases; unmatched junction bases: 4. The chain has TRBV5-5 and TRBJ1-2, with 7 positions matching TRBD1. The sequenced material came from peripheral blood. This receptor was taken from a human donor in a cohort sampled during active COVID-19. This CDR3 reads CASSFGTADGYTF. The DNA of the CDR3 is TGTGCCAGCAGCTTCGGGACAGCCGATGGCTACACCTTC.